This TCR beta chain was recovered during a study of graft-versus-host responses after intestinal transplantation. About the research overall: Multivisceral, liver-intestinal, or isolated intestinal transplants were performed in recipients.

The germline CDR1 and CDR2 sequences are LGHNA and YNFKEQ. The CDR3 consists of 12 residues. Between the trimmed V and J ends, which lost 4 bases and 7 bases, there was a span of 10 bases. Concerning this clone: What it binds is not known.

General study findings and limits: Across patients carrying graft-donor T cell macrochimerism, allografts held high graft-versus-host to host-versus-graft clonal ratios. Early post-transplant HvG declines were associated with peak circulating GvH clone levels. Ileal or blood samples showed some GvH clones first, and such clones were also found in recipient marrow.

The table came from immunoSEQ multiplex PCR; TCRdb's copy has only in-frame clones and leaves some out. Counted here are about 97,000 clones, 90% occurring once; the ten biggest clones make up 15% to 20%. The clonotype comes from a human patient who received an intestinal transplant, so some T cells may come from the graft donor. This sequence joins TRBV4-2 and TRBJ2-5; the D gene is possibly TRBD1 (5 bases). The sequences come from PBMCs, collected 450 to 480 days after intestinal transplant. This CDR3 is CASSPRGRTQYF. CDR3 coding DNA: TGTGCCAGCAGCCCTAGGGGCCGGACCCAGTACTTC.